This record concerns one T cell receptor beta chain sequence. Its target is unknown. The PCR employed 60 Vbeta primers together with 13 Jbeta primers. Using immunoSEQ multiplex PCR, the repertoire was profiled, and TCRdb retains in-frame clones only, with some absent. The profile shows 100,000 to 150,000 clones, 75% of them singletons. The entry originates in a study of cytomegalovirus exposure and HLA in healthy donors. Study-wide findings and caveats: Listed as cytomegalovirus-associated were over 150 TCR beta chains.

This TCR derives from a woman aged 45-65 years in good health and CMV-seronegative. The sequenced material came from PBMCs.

The CDR3 spells CASSPSQGLDPSRRYTF. The CDR3 DNA sequence: TGCGCCAGCAGCCCTTCACAGGGTTTGGACCCATCCCGACGCTACACCTTC. This chain links TRBV4-1 with TRBJ1-2; D perhaps matches TRBD1 (6 bases). Per the germline V gene, CDR1 is MGHRA and CDR2 is YSYEKL. Between the trimmed V and J ends, which lost 4 bases and 9 bases, there was a span of 27 bases. This CDR3 spans 17 amino acids.